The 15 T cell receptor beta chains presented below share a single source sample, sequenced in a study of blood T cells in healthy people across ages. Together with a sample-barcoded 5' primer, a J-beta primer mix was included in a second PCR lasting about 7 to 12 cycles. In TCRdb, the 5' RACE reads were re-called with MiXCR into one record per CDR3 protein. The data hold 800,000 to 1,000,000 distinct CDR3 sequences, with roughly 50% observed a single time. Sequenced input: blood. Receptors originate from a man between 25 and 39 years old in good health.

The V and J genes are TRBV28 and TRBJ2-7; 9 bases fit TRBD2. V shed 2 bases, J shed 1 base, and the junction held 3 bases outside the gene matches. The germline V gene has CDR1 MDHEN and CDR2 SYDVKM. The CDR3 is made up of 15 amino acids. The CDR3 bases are TGTGCCAGCAGTTTAGGACTAGCGACATCCTACGAGCAGTACTTC. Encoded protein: CASSLGLATSYEQYF.

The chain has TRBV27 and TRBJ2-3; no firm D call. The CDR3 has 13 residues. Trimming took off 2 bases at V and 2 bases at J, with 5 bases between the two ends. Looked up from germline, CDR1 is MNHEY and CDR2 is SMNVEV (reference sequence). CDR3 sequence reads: CASSLRVTDTQYF. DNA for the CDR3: TGTGCCAGCAGTTTAAGAGTCACAGATACGCAGTATTTT.

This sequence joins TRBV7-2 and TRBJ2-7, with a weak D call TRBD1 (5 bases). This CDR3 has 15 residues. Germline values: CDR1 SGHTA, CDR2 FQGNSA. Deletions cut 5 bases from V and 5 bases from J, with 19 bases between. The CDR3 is CASSPRVGLVDEQYF. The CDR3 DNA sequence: TGTGCCAGCAGCCCAAGGGTGGGGCTAGTAGACGAGCAGTACTTC.

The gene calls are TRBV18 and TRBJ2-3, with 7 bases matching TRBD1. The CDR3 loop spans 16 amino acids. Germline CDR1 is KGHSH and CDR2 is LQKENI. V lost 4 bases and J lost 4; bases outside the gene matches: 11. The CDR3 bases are TGTGCCAGCTCACTGACCGGGACAGCAGGGGCAGATACGCAGTATTTT. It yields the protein CASSLTGTAGADTQYF.

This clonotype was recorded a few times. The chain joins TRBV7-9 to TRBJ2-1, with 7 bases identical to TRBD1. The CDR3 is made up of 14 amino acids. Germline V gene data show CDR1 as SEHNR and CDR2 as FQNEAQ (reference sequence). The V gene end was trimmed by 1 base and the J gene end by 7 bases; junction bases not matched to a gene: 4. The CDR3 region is CASSLVVRGNEQFF. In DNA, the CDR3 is TGTGCCAGCAGCTTAGTGGTCAGGGGGAATGAGCAGTTCTTC.

DNA of the CDR3: TGTGCCAGCAGCCAACAGACTAAACAAGAGACCCAGTACTTC. Translated: CASSQQTKQETQYF. The chain employs TRBV4-2 and TRBJ2-5, with D possibly TRBD2 on 5 matching bases. Germline V CDR1 and CDR2: LGHNA, YNFKEQ. The V end was cut by 2 bases, the J end by 2 bases, with 9 bases between. The length of the CDR3 is 14 residues.

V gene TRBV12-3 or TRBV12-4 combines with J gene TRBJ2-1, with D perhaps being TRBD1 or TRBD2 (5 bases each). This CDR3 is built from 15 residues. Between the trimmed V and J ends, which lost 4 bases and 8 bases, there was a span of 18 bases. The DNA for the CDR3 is TGTGCCAGCAGTTCGTCGTCGTTCCGGGGCCATGAGCAGTTCTTC. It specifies CASSSSSFRGHEQFF.

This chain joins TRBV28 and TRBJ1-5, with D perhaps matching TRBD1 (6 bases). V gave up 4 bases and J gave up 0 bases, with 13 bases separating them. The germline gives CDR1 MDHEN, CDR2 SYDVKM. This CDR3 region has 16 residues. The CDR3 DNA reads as TGTGCCAGCAGTTCCGACAGGAGATATAGCAATCAGCCCCAGCATTTT. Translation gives CASSSDRRYSNQPQHF.

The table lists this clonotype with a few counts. The CDR3 sequence is CASSYDRGLTDTQYF. CDR3 bases: TGTGCCAGCAGTTACGACAGGGGGCTTACAGATACGCAGTATTTT. The chain has TRBV27 and TRBJ2-3, with TRBD1 matching over 10 bases. Germline-derived CDR1 and CDR2 are MNHEY and SMNVEV (reference sequence). The CDR3 extends over 15 amino acids. J was trimmed by 3 bases and V by 4 bases; bases with no gene match: 4.

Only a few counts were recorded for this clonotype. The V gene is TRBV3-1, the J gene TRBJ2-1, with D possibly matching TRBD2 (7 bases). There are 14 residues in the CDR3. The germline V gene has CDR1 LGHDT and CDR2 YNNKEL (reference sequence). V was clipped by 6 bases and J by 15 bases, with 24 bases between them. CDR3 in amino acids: CASSPTGRTSFPFF. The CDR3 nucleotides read TGTGCCAGCAGTCCGACAGGTCGGACTAGTTTTCCGTTCTTC.

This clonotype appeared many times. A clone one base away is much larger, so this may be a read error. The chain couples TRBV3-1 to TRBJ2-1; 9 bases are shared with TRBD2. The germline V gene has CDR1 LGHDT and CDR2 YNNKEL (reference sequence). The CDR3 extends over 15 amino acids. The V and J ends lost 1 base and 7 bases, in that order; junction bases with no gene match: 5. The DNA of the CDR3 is TGTGCCAGCAGCCAAGTGCGGGGGGGTGGTAATGAGCAGTTCTTC. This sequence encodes CASSQVRGGGNEQFF.

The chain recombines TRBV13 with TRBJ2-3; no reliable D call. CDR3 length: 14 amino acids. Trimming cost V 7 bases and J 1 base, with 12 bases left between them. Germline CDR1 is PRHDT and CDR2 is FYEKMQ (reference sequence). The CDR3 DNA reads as TGTGCCAGCATGCCCAGCCCTGGCACAGATACGCAGTATTTT. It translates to CASMPSPGTDTQYF. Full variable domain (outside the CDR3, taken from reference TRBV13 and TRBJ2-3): AAGVIQSPRHLIKEKRETATLKCYPIPRHDTVYWYQQGPGQDPQFLISFYEKMQSDKGSIPDRFSAQQFSDYHSELNMSSLELGDSALYFCASMPSPGTDTQYFGPGTRLTVL.

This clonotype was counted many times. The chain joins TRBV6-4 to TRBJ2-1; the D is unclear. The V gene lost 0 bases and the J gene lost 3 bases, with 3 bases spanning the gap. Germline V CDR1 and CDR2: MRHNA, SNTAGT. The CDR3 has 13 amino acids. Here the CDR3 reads CASSDSDYNEQFF. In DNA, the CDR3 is TGTGCCAGCAGTGACTCGGACTACAATGAGCAGTTCTTC.

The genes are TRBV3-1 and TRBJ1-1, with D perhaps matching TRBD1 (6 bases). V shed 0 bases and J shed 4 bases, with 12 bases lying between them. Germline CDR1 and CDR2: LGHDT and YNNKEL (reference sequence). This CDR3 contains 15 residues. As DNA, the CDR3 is TGTGCCAGCAGCCAAGAGAAAAACAGGGCCACTGAAGCTTTCTTT. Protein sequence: CASSQEKNRATEAFF.

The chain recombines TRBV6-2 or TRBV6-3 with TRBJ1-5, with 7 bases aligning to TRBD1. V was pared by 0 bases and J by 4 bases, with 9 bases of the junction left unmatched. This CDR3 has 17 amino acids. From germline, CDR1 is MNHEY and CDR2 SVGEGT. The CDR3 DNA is TGTGCCAGCAGTTACTCCACGCAGGGGGTGGCTAATCAGCCCCAGCATTTT. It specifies CASSYSTQGVANQPQHF.